A few counts support the clone carrying this T cell receptor beta chain. Its antigen remains unidentified. The record originates from a study of response to subunit inactivated influenza vaccine. Study observations and caveats: Authors suggested each seasonal influenza vaccination recruits few new T cells.

MiXCR was run by TCRdb on the RT-PCR reads, yielding one entry per CDR3 protein. The sample contains about 780,000 distinct CDR3 sequences, 18% of which appear only once. The CDR3 runs 15 residues. The junction had 12 bases not matched to a gene; V was cut back by 7 bases and J by 5 bases. CDR1 and CDR2 from the germline V gene are SNHLY and FYNNEI. Sequenced material: PBMCs from blood, taken 5 days after vaccination. The gene calls are TRBV2 and TRBJ2-7; TRBD1 matches at 9 bases. This TCR was sampled from a man aged 45-60 years who received an inactivated influenza vaccine. Here the CDR3 reads CASKLTGTGFNEQYF. The CDR3 region has the DNA TGTGCCAGCAAGCTAACCGGGACAGGGTTCAACGAGCAGTACTTC.